The clone carrying this T cell receptor beta chain came up a few times. The source of the sample is a study of CD8+CD57+ T cells in acquired aplastic anemia. The study profiled TCR beta VDJ and CDR3 using genomic DNA as template. TCRdb called the reads again in MiXCR, with one record for every CDR3 protein. Of about 110,000 distinct CDR3 sequences listed, roughly 51% were seen once; the top ten hold under 35%. The sequenced material came from sorted CD4+, CD8+, or CD8+CD57+ T cells (not recorded which) from PBMCs. The source is a human donor in good health, serving as a control.

The CDR3 sequence is CASSLEGGNNGYTF. CDR3 bases: TGTGCCAGCAGCTTGGAGGGGGGGAACAATGGCTACACCTTC. This chain joins TRBV5-8 and TRBJ1-2, with D maybe TRBD1 (6 bases). V lost 0 bases, J lost 6 bases, and 12 bases lay in between. CDR3 size: 14 residues. CDR1 is SGHTS and CDR2 is YDEGEE in the germline V gene.